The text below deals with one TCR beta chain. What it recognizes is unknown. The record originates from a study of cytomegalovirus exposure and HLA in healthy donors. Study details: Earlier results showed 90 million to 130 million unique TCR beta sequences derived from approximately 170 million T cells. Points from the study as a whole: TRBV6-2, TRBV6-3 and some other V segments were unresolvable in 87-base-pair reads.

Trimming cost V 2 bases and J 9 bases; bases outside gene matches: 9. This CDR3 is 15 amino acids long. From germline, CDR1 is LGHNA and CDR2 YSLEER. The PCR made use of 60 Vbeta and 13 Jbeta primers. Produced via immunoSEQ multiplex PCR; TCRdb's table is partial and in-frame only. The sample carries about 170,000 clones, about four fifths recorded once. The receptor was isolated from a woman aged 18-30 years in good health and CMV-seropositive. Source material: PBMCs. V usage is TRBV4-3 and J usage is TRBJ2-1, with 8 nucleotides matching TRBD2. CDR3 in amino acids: CASSQSLAGSPEQFF. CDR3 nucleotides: TGCGCCAGCAGCCAATCTCTAGCGGGTTCTCCTGAGCAGTTCTTC.